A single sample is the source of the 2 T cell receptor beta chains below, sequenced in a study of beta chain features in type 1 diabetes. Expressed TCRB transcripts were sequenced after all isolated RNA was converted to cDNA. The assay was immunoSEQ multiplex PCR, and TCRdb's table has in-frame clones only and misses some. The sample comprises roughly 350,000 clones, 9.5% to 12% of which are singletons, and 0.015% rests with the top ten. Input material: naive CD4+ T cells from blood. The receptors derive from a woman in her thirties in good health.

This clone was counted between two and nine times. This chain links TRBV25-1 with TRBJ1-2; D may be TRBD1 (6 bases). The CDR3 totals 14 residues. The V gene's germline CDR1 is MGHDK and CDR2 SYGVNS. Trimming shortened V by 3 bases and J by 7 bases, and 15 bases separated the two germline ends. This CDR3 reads CASSDTGWEGGYTF. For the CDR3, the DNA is TGTGCCAGCAGTGACACAGGGTGGGAGGGTGGCTACACCTTC.

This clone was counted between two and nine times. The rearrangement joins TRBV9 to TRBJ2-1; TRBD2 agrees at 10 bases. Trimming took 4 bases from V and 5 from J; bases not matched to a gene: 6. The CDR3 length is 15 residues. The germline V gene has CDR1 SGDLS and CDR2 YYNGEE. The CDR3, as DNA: TGTGCCAGCAGCCTGGGGACTAGCGCAGACAATGAGCAGTTCTTC. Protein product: CASSLGTSADNEQFF.